Below, one TCR beta chain is given with its context. The sample belongs to a study of T cell changes during pregnancy in multiple sclerosis. Only in-frame clones appear in the TCRdb table, and some are missing; sequencing was by immunoSEQ multiplex PCR. The sample lists roughly 46,000 clones; less than 90% were seen once. Germline CDR1 and CDR2: SGHDT and YYEEEE. There are 13 residues in the CDR3. V and J are TRBV5-6 and TRBJ2-5, with 8 positions matching TRBD1. The better agreement between TRBJ2-7 and the DNA end casts doubt on the J call. Sequencing used CD4+ T cells from peripheral blood mononuclear cells, obtained before pregnancy. This clonotype was obtained from a female donor with multiple sclerosis, enrolled in a pregnancy study. Here the CDR3 DNA reads TGTGCCAGCACTACCGGGACAGGCTACGAGCAGTACTTC. It yields the protein CASTTGTGYEQYF.